The 17 T cell receptor beta chains below were found in one sample sequenced in a study of T cells in Graves' hyperthyroidism and ophthalmopathy. Template material for amplifying TCR beta CDR3 regions consisted of RNA transcripts. RT-PCR in the first round (using the HTBI primer set) targeted the TCR CDR3. A single record per CDR3 protein comes from TCRdb applying MiXCR to the multiplex PCR reads. This sample has hundreds of thousands of distinct CDR3 sequences; less than 20% occur once, and the top ten carry 12% to 15%. Sequenced sample: blood. Source of these receptors: a woman aged 18-29 years with Graves' hyperthyroidism.

As concerns this clonotype: The conserved final phenylalanine or tryptophan is absent from the CDR3, which likely points to a read error. V is TRBV2 and J is TRBJ1-1, with D unclear. V dropped 5 bases and J dropped 1 base, with 8 bases sitting between them. This CDR3 contains 13 residues. Germline V CDR1 and CDR2: SNHLY, FYNNEI. CDR3 in DNA: TGTGCCAGCAGTCCTAAGAGGAACACTGAAGCTTTCTCT. It is translated as CASSPKRNTEAFS.

This clonotype was detected only a few times. J is TRBJ2-2 and V is TRBV27; D unclear. Trimming pared 2 bases from V and 7 bases from J, leaving 8 bases between. The CDR3 extends over 13 amino acids. CDR1 and CDR2 from the germline V gene are MNHEY and SMNVEV (reference sequence). CDR3 nucleotide sequence: TGTGCCAGCAGTTTAAGATCCGGCGGGGAGCTGTTTTTT. Protein sequence: CASSLRSGGELFF.

This clonotype was counted many times. One junction end disagrees with the germline gene, perhaps due to a read error. V gene TRBV20-1 combines with J gene TRBJ2-7; no clear D. CDR3 length equals 14 residues. Germline CDR1 is DFQATT and CDR2 is SNEGSKA (reference sequence). CDR3 nucleotide sequence: TGCAGTGCGAGAGACGAACTAAGCTCCTACGAGCAGTACTTC. It translates to CSARDELSSYEQYF.

This clonotype was detected only a few times. This chain uses TRBV2 with TRBJ1-2; TRBD1 agrees at 10 bases. The CDR3 covers 15 residues. In germline, CDR1 is SNHLY, CDR2 FYNNEI. With 5 bases clipped from V and 7 bases from J, the junction kept 10 bases outside the gene matches. The CDR3: CASSSSGTGDVGYTF. In DNA form, the CDR3 reads TGTGCCAGCAGTTCCTCCGGGACAGGGGATGTTGGCTACACCTTC.

In the case of this clonotype: One base away lies a much larger clone, so this may be a sequencing read error. CDR3 DNA sequence: TGTGCCACCCCAGGGGGCATAGATGAAAAACTGTTTTTT. It is translated as CATPGGIDEKLFF. This chain connects TRBV6-1 to TRBJ1-4; TRBD1 agrees at 8 bases. Germline CDR1 reads MNHNS; CDR2 reads SASEGT. CDR3 size: 13 residues. Trimming took 10 bases from V and 6 from J; bases not matched to a gene: 7.

This clonotype was seen at least ten times. V usage is TRBV4-3 and J usage is TRBJ1-1, with D unresolved. V lost 1 base, J lost 7 bases, and 10 bases lay in between. This CDR3 region has 13 residues. Looked up from germline, CDR1 is LGHNA and CDR2 is YSLEER. DNA of the CDR3: TGCGCCAGCAGCCAAGTTGCTACAGATGAAGCTTTCTTT. Protein product: CASSQVATDEAFF.

This clonotype occurred many times. The V gene is TRBV6-1, the J gene TRBJ1-6; D may be TRBD1 (5 bases). V lost 7 bases to trimming and J lost 10 bases, with 14 bases between them. CDR3 length: 13 residues. From germline, CDR1 is MNHNS and CDR2 SASEGT. The CDR3 DNA reads as TGTGCCAGCAATCAGGGTCAGAGCTCACCCCTCCACTTT. Its protein product is CASNQGQSSPLHF.

Concerning this clonotype itself: A much larger clone differs by one base, so this may be a read error. The rearrangement uses TRBV5-1 and TRBJ2-7; D is unclear. Germline CDR1 SGHRS, CDR2 YFSETQ. The CDR3 sequence is 13 residues long. Deletions cut 2 bases from V and 0 bases from J, with 6 bases between. CDR3 in DNA: TGCGCCAGCAGCTTTGACACCTCCTACGAGCAGTACTTC. Amino acids: CASSFDTSYEQYF.

This clonotype was counted a few times. The chain employs TRBV28 and TRBJ1-1, with TRBD1 identical over 12 bases. The CDR3 runs to 14 residues. From germline, CDR1 is MDHEN and CDR2 SYDVKM. After removal of 5 bases from V and 6 bases from J, the junction contained 4 bases not matched to a gene. DNA for the CDR3: TGTGCCAGCAGTGCCGGGACAGGGGGCCCTGAAGCTTTCTTT. Amino acid sequence: CASSAGTGGPEAFF.

The chain uses TRBV5-4 and TRBJ2-7, with 7 bases matching TRBD1. The CDR3 extends over 13 amino acids. After removal of 3 bases from V and 5 bases from J, the junction contained 5 bases not matched to a gene. The germline gives CDR1 SGHNT, CDR2 YYREEE (reference sequence). The CDR3 protein is CASSSRQGDEQYF. The DNA for the CDR3 is TGTGCCAGCAGCTCCCGACAGGGAGACGAGCAGTACTTC.

This clonotype was counted many times. V and J are TRBV7-9 and TRBJ2-7, with 7 bases fitting TRBD2. Germline trimming cut 5 bases from V and 4 bases from J; bases unmatched to any gene: 11. The CDR3 loop spans 15 amino acids. CDR1 SEHNR and CDR2 FQNEAQ come from the germline V gene (reference sequence). DNA of the CDR3: TGTGCCAGCAGCCCGCCGGGACTAACCCTTTACGAGCAGTACTTC. Encoded protein: CASSPPGLTLYEQYF.

J is TRBJ1-2 and V is TRBV6-1; possible D gene TRBD1, 6 bases. Germline CDR1 is MNHNS and CDR2 is SASEGT. This CDR3 has 14 amino acids. V lost 4 bases, J lost 0 bases, and 9 bases lay in between. The CDR3 sequence: CASSAGASNYGYTF. CDR3 sequence (DNA): TGTGCCAGCAGTGCGGGGGCTTCTAACTATGGCTACACCTTC.

This clonotype was counted at least ten times. In nucleotides, the CDR3 is TGCGCCAGCAGTCTGGGGGGCCCCTCAGGCCAAGAGACCCAGTACTTC. It encodes CASSLGGPSGQETQYF. The chain employs TRBV5-1 and TRBJ2-5; D could derive from TRBD1 or TRBD2 (6 bases each). CDR3 size: 16 residues. Trimming cost V 5 bases and J 1 base, with 18 bases left between them. The germline V gene encodes CDR1 SGHRS and CDR2 YFSETQ. The full variable domain, rest sourced from reference TRBV5-1 and TRBJ2-5, is KAGVTQTPRYLIKTRGQQVTLSCSPISGHRSVSWYQQTPGQGLQFLFEYFSETQRNKGNFPGRFSGRQFSNSRSEMNVSTLELGDSALYLCASSLGGPSGQETQYFGPGTRLLVL.

The J gene is TRBJ1-2, the V gene TRBV7-9, with D maybe TRBD1 (6 bases). Trimming took off 0 bases at V and 4 bases at J, with 12 bases between the two ends. There are 15 residues in the CDR3. In germline, CDR1 is SEHNR, CDR2 FQNEAQ (reference sequence). CDR3 DNA: TGTGCCAGCAGCTTAGCCGTGCAGGGGACCTATGGCTACACCTTC. This encodes CASSLAVQGTYGYTF.

This clonotype was observed at least ten times. The chain links TRBV5-1 to TRBJ2-1, with TRBD1 matching 9 bases. The CDR3 extends over 15 amino acids. With 2 bases clipped from V and 7 bases from J, the junction kept 7 bases outside the gene matches. From germline, CDR1 is SGHRS and CDR2 YFSETQ. The CDR3 here is CASSFRDRVSNEQFF. DNA for the CDR3: TGCGCCAGCAGCTTCCGGGACAGGGTGTCGAATGAGCAGTTCTTC. The whole variable domain, remainder taken from reference TRBV5-1 and TRBJ2-1, is KAGVTQTPRYLIKTRGQQVTLSCSPISGHRSVSWYQQTPGQGLQFLFEYFSETQRNKGNFPGRFSGRQFSNSRSEMNVSTLELGDSALYLCASSFRDRVSNEQFFGPGTRLTVL.

This clonotype was observed many times. The rearrangement links TRBV20-1 to TRBJ2-7; 9 bases line up with TRBD1. This CDR3 has 16 amino acids. CDR1 DFQATT and CDR2 SNEGSKA come from the germline V gene (reference sequence). V gave up 5 bases and J gave up 1 base; unmatched junction bases: 12. The CDR3 here is CSAPQTGGASSYEQYF. For the CDR3, the DNA is TGCAGTGCTCCACAAACAGGGGGCGCGTCTTCCTACGAGCAGTACTTC.

This clonotype was observed at least ten times. This rearrangement joins TRBV20-1 to TRBJ1-6, with 7 bases aligning to TRBD1. Germline CDR1 and CDR2: DFQATT and SNEGSKA (reference sequence). J was trimmed by 10 bases and V by 5 bases; bases with no gene match: 8. The CDR3 consists of 13 residues. The CDR3 is CSAQGTANSPLHF. The CDR3 region has the DNA TGCAGTGCTCAAGGGACAGCTAACTCACCCCTCCACTTT.